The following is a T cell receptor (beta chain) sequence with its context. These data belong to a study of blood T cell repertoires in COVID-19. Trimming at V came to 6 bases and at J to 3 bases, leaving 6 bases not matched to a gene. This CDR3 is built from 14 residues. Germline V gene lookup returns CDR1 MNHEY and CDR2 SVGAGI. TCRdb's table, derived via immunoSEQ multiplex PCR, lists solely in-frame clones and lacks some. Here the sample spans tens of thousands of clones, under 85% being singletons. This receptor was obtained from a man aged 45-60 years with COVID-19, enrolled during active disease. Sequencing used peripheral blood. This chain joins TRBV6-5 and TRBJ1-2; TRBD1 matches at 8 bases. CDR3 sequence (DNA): TGTGCCAGCAGGGAGGGACAGGCGGACTATGGCTACACCTTC. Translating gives CASREGQADYGYTF.